These 4 T cell receptor beta chains were all obtained from the same sample, sequenced in a study of OX40 agonist ivuxolimab in advanced cancers. The protocol was immunoSEQ multiplex PCR, while the TCRdb copy is restricted to in-frame clones and leaves out a portion. The profile shows 77,000 or so clones, roughly 93% of them singletons. The material sequenced was CD4+ or CD8+ T cells sorted from blood, taken in a trial of the OX40 agonist ivuxolimab. The receptors here all came from an adult with an advanced solid tumor such as melanoma, head and neck, liver or kidney cancer.

The chain uses TRBV7-9 and TRBJ1-2; no clear D gene. The CDR3 spans 13 residues. V lost 8 bases to trimming and J lost 1 base, with 11 bases between them. The germline CDR1 and CDR2 sequences are SEHNR and FQNEAQ (reference sequence). The DNA of the CDR3 is TGTGCCAGCCCCTCATCCGGTAACTATGGCTACACCTTC. This sequence encodes CASPSSGNYGYTF.

The chain carries TRBV27 and TRBJ2-7, with D uncertain. Germline values: CDR1 MNHEY, CDR2 SMNVEV (reference sequence). This CDR3 spans 13 amino acids. The V gene lost 7 bases and the J gene lost 0 bases, with 10 bases spanning the gap. The CDR3 DNA is TGTGCCAGCAAAGCCGGGCCCTCCTACGAGCAGTACTTC. This codes for CASKAGPSYEQYF.

The chain recombines TRBV28 with TRBJ1-2; D remains ambiguous. The V end was cut by 3 bases, the J end by 7 bases, with 18 bases between. The CDR3 extends over 15 amino acids. CDR1 MDHEN and CDR2 SYDVKM come from the germline V gene. The CDR3 DNA is TGTGCCAGCAGTTTCCCGACCCACGACCATTTTGGCTACACCTTC. This encodes CASSFPTHDHFGYTF.

The chain couples TRBV4-2 to TRBJ2-5; D unresolved. V was shortened by 1 base and J by 0 bases, with 18 bases between the two germline ends. The V gene's germline CDR1 is LGHNA and CDR2 YNFKEQ. The CDR3 totals 18 residues. CDR3 loop: CASSQGPLGQANQETQYF. CDR3 DNA sequence: TGTGCCAGCAGCCAAGGGCCCCTCGGTCAGGCAAACCAAGAGACCCAGTACTTC.